The 4 T cell receptor beta chains listed next were all sequenced from one sample in a study of blood T cell repertoires in COVID-19. The table came from immunoSEQ multiplex PCR; TCRdb's copy has only in-frame clones and leaves some out. Of roughly 72,000 clones in the sample, around 80% were seen once. The material sequenced was peripheral blood. Receptors were obtained from a man between 70 and 80 years old who had recovered from COVID-19.

The J gene is TRBJ2-4, the V gene TRBV5-8; 9 bases are shared with TRBD1. This CDR3 comprises 20 residues. The V and J ends lost 3 bases and 1 base, in that order; junction bases with no gene match: 17. Looked up from germline, CDR1 is SGHTS and CDR2 is YDEGEE. The CDR3 loop is CASSYSSGTGPLSAKNIQYF. For the CDR3, the DNA is TGTGCCAGCAGCTACTCGAGCGGGACAGGGCCATTATCGGCCAAAAACATTCAGTACTTC. The entire variable domain, with the rest obtained from reference TRBV5-8 and TRBJ2-4, is as follows: EAGVTQSPTHLIKTRGQQATLRCSPISGHTSVYWYQQALGLGLQFLLWYDEGEERNRGNFPPRFSGRQFPNYSSELNVNALELEDSALYLCASSYSSGTGPLSAKNIQYFGAGTRLSVL.

This sequence joins TRBV2 and TRBJ1-5, with TRBD1 matching over 8 bases. The germline V gene has CDR1 SNHLY and CDR2 FYNNEI. Trimming cost V 4 bases and J 7 bases; bases outside gene matches: 12. The CDR3 sequence is 16 residues long. CDR3 coding DNA: TGTGCCAGCAGTGTGTTAGGCCAGGGGGCCACCCAGCCCCAGCATTTT. This sequence encodes CASSVLGQGATQPQHF.

V and J are TRBV2 and TRBJ2-5; the match to TRBD2 covers 10 bases. V was clipped by 6 bases and J by 4 bases; unmatched bases: 5. There are 14 residues in the CDR3. CDR1 and CDR2 (germline): SNHLY, FYNNEI. The CDR3 here is CASRLAGGSETQYF. The CDR3 DNA follows: TGTGCCAGCAGGTTAGCGGGGGGATCAGAGACCCAGTACTTC.

This sequence joins TRBV28 and TRBJ2-1; 9 nucleotides match TRBD1. The CDR3 totals 16 residues. CDR1 MDHEN and CDR2 SYDVKM come from the germline V gene. V trimming: 5 bases; J trimming: 8 bases; junction bases outside the gene matches: 13. This CDR3 reads CASSHRYRGRRHEQFF. Here the CDR3 DNA reads TGTGCCAGCAGTCACCGATACAGGGGGCGCCGGCATGAGCAGTTCTTC.